These T cell receptor beta chains were read from a single sample in a study of blood T cell repertoires in COVID-19. The protocol was immunoSEQ multiplex PCR, while the TCRdb copy is restricted to in-frame clones and leaves out a portion. The sample holds about 62,000 clones, 76% seen once. The sample was peripheral blood. Receptors originate from a woman aged 45-60 years with active or convalescent COVID-19. The CDR3 runs from the conserved cysteine through the conserved F or W.

cdr3_aa j_call v_call
CASSLAGPAGAYGYTF TRBJ1-2 TRBV5-6
CASSTGQGDYTF TRBJ1-2 TRBV5-1
CAWRTGSGHGYTF TRBJ1-2 TRBV30
CASSIGTVPDNEQFF TRBJ2-1 TRBV19
CASRTSGVATEAFF TRBJ1-1 TRBV5-1
CATSDPPGQGQNKDIQYF TRBJ2-4 TRBV24-1
CASSSGQGKTEAFF TRBJ1-1 TRBV5-1
CASSRLGLMFGSPLHF TRBJ1-6 TRBV4-1
CASSQERGYEQYF TRBJ2-7 TRBV4-2
CAISESTSGSYEQFF TRBJ2-1 TRBV10-3
CATSDPGTGSGGYTF TRBJ1-2 TRBV24-1
CASSQGRTSGRGADTQYF TRBJ2-3 TRBV4-1
CASSLGITGGADTEAFF TRBJ1-1 TRBV7-8
CASRRTSGSADTQYF TRBJ2-3 TRBV19
CASSLETGITYEQYF TRBJ2-7 TRBV7-8
CASSRWLAGDEQYF TRBJ2-7 TRBV6-2/TRBV6-3